This T cell receptor (beta chain) was identified during a study of regulatory T cells in long-lasting Graves disease. The overall study: Patients met the persistent Graves' disease definition after over 5 years of antithyroid drugs with positive TSH receptor antibodies.

This clonotype was counted between two and nine times. Its target is not known. For TCR beta, libraries came from iRepertoire HTBI primers and Arm-PCR of CDR3 regions. As processed by the authors: Throughout the samples, researchers identified roughly 59 TRBV and 14 TRBJ segments. TCRdb independently ran MiXCR on the multiplex PCR reads; one entry per CDR3 protein. Here the V and J calls rest on TCRdb's processing, not on the authors' analysis. The table shows some 300,000 distinct CDR3 sequences, with roughly a fifth occurring only once. Study conclusions and caveats: Persistent cases of Graves' showed reduced TCR diversity relative to newly diagnosed patients.

CDR3 length: 14 residues. The germline V gene has CDR1 SGHTA and CDR2 FQGNSA. The ends were cut back, 2 bases at V and 6 bases at J, with 10 bases in the middle. Time point here: persistent/refractory GD, antithyroid drugs over 5 years with positive TRAb. Isolated PBMC RNA provided the starting material for the TCR library. The TCR sequence derives from a female donor with Graves disease. The sequenced sample was peripheral blood mononuclear cells (PBMCs), obtained when the disease was refractory, from a patient treated with antithyroid drugs. V gene TRBV7-2 combines with J gene TRBJ2-2, with D perhaps matching TRBD1 (6 bases). CDR3 residues: CASSLSGDPGELFF. Here the CDR3 DNA reads TGTGCCAGCAGCTTATCAGGGGACCCCGGGGAGCTGTTTTTT. Drawing the rest from reference TRBV7-2 and TRBJ2-2, the complete variable domain is GAGVSQSPSNKVTEKGKDVELRCDPISGHTALYWYRQSLGQGLEFLIYFQGNSAPDKSGLPSDRFSAERTGGSVSTLTIQRTQQEDSAVYLCASSLSGDPGELFFGEGSRLTVL.